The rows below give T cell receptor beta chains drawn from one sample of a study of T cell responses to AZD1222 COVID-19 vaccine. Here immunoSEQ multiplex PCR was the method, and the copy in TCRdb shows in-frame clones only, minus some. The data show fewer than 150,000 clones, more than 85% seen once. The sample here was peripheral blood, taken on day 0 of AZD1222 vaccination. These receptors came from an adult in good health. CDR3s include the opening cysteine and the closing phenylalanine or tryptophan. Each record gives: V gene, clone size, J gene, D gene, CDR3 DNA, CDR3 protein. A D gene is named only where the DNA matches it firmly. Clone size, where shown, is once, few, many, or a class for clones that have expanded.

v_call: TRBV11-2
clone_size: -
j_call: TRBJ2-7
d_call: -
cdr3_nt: TGTGCCAGCAGCTTCGACGCCCACTCCTACGAGCAGTACTTC
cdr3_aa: CASSFDAHSYEQYF

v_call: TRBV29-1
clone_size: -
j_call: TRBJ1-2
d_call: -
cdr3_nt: TGCAGCGTTGAAGGGGGAACTAACTATGGCTACACCTTC
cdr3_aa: CSVEGGTNYGYTF

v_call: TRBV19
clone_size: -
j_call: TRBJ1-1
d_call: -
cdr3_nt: TGTGCCAGTAGATTCGGTTGGACTGAAGCTTTCTTT
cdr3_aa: CASRFGWTEAFF

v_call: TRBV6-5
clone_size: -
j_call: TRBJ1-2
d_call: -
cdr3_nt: TGTGCCAGCAGTTACTCCGAGATTAACTATGGCTACACCTTC
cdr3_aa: CASSYSEINYGYTF

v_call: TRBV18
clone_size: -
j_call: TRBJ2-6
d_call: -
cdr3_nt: TGTGCCAGCTCCCCCATGACGGGGAACTCTGGGGCCAACGTCCTGACTTTC
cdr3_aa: CASSPMTGNSGANVLTF

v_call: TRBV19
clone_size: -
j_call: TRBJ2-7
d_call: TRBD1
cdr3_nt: TGTGCCAGTCGCGGACAGGGCTCCGGCGAGCAGTACTTC
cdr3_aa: CASRGQGSGEQYF

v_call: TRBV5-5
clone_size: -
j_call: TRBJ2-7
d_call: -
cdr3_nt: TGTGCCAGCAGCTGGGGTGGCTACGAGCAGTACTTC
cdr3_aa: CASSWGGYEQYF

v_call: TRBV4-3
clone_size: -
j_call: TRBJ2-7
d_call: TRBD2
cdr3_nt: TGCGCCAGCAGCCGAGCTAGCGGGAACGAGCAGTACTTC
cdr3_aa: CASSRASGNEQYF

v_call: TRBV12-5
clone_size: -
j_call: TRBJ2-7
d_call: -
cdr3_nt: TGTGCTAGTGGTTTGCTTGGGGTCTATTCGTCCTACGAGCAGTACTTC
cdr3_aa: CASGLLGVYSSYEQYF

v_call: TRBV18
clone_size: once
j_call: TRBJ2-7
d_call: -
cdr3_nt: TGTGCCAGCTCACCAGAGGTAAGCTCCTACGAGCAGTACTTC
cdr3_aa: CASSPEVSSYEQYF

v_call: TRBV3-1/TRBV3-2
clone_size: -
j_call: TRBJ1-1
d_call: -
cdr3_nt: TGTGCCAGCAGGGGGGGGACACGTGAGTTCGCTTTCTTT
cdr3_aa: CASRGGTREFAFF

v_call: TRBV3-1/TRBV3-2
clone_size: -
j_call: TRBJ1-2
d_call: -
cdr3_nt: TGTGCCAGCAGCCACGGGGGGCGCGGCTACACCTTC
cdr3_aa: CASSHGGRGYTF

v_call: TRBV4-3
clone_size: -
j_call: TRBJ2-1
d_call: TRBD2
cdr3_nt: TGCGCCAGCAGCCAAGCTAGCGGGAGGTACAATGAGCAGTTCTTC
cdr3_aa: CASSQASGRYNEQFF

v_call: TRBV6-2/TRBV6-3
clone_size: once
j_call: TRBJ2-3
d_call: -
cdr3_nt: TGTGCCAGCGGCCACCTCGATACGCAGTATTTT
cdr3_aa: CASGHLDTQYF

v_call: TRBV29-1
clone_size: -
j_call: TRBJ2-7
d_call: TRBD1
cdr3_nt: TGCAGCGGGGGTTCGGGACAGGGGTACTACGAGCAGTACTTC
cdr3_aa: CSGGSGQGYYEQYF

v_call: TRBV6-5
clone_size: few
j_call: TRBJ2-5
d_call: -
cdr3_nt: TGTGCCAGCAGTTACTCGATAGGACATATCCAAGAGACCCAGTACTTC
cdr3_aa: CASSYSIGHIQETQYF

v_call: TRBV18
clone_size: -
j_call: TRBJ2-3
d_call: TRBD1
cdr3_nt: TGTGCCAGCTCGAGCTCGTCCGGGACAGGGCCAGATACGCAGTATTTT
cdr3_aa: CASSSSSGTGPDTQYF

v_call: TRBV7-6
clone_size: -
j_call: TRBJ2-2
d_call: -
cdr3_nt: TGTGCCAGCAGCCTGGAGGGGGCCGGCACCGGGGAGCTGTTTTTT
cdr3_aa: CASSLEGAGTGELFF

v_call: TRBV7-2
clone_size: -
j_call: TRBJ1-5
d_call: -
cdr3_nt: TGTGCCAGCAGCTTAGTGGGGGTGAACGGTCAGCCCCAGCATTTT
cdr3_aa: CASSLVGVNGQPQHF

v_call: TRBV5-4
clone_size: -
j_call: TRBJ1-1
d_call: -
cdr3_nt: TGTGCCAGCAGCTCCCCCCGGGGGGTCATGAACACTGAAGCTTTCTTT
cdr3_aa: CASSSPRGVMNTEAFF

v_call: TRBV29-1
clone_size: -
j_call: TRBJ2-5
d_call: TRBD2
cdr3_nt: TGCAGCGTTCGACCCGGGACTAGCGGGAGAGAGACCCAGTACTTC
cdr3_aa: CSVRPGTSGRETQYF

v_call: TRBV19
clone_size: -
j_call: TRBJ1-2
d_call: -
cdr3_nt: TGTGCCAGTAGTGTCGCCGGGACAAGTAACTATGGCTACACCTTC
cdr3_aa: CASSVAGTSNYGYTF

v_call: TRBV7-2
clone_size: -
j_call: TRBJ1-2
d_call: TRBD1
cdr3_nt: TGTGCCAGCAGCTTATCACCAGACAGGGGGGGCTATGGCTACACCTTC
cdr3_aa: CASSLSPDRGGYGYTF

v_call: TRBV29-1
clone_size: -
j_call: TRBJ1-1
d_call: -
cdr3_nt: TGCAGCGCGGTGGGGGTGAACACTGAAGCTTTCTTT
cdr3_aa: CSAVGVNTEAFF

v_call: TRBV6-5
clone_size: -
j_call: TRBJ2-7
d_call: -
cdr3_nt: TGTGCCAGCAGTTACGGAATGGGGGGAGGTTCCTACGAGCAGTACTTC
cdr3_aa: CASSYGMGGGSYEQYF

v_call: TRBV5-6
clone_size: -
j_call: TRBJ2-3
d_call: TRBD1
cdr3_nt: TGTGCCAGCAGCCTGGGCGGACAGGGAAATTGGGATACGCAGTATTTT
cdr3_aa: CASSLGGQGNWDTQYF

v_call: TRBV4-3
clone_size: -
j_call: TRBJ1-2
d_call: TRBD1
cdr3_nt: TGCGCCAGCAGCCAAAGCCCGGGACAGCTGAGCTACACCTTC
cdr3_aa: CASSQSPGQLSYTF

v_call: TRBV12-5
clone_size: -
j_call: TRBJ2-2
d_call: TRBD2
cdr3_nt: TGTGCTAGTGGTCCTCCCCCGGGACTAGTCACCGGGGAGCTGTTTTTT
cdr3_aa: CASGPPPGLVTGELFF

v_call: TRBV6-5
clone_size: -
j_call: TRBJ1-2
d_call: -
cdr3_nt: TGTGCCAGCAGCCACCCAGGGACTCCTAACTATGGCTACACCTTC
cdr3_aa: CASSHPGTPNYGYTF

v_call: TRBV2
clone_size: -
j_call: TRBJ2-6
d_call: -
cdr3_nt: TGTGCCAGCAGTCTGGGGGTAGCCGGGGCCAACGTCCTGACTTTC
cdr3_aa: CASSLGVAGANVLTF

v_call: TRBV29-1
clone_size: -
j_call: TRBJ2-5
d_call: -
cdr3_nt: TGCAGCGTTGGGGGGGACAGCCAAGAGACCCAGTACTTC
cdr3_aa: CSVGGDSQETQYF

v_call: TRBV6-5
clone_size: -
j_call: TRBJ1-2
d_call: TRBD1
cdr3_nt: TGTGCCAGCAGCAACCCCCCCGGACAGGGCGGAGGCTACACCTTC
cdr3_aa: CASSNPPGQGGGYTF

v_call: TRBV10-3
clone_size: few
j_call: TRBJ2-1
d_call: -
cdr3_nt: TGTGCCATCAGTGAGACTAGCTTTGCTAGCTCCTACAATGAGCAGTTCTTC
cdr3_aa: CAISETSFASSYNEQFF

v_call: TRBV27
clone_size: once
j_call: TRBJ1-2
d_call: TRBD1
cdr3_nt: TGTGCCAGCAGTCCCAATTGGGACAGGGTTCAAAGTTATGGCTACACCTTC
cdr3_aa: CASSPNWDRVQSYGYTF

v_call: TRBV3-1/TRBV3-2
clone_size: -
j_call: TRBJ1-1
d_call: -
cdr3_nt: TGTGCCAGCAGCCAAGACGGTGATTGGGGGGGGAACACTGAAGCTTTCTTT
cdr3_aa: CASSQDGDWGGNTEAFF

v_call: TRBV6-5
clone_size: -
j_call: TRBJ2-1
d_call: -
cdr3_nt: TGTGCCAGCAGCTCCGGGACCGGCGTCTCCCAGTTCTTC
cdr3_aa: CASSSGTGVSQFF

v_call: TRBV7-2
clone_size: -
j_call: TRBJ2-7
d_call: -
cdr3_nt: TGTGCCAGCAGCTTAAGGGGAGCGCGACACCGCGAGCAGTACTTC
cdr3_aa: CASSLRGARHREQYF

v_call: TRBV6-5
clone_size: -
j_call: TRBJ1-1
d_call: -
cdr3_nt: TGTGCCAGCAGTCCCGTTCACTCGAACACTGAAGCTTTCTTT
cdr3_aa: CASSPVHSNTEAFF

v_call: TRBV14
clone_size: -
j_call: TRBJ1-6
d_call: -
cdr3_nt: TGTGCCAGCAGCCAAGATCGTAATTCACCCCTCCACTTT
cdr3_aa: CASSQDRNSPLHF

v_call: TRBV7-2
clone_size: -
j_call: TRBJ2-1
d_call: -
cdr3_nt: TGTGCCAGCAGCTTCCCGTCCGGTGAGCAGTTCTTC
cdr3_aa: CASSFPSGEQFF

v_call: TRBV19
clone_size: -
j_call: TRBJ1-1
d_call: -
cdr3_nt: TGTGCCAGTAGTCCTTGGACTGTGGGGAACACTGAAGCTTTCTTT
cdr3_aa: CASSPWTVGNTEAFF

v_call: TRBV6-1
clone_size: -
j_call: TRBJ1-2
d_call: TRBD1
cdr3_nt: TGTGCCAGCAGTGAGGGACAGGCCAGATTTTACACCTTC
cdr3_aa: CASSEGQARFYTF

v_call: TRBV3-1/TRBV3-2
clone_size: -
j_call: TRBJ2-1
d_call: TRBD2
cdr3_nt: TGTGCCAGCAGCCAGGAACCGGGACTAGTTGGCAATGAGCAGTTCTTC
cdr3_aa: CASSQEPGLVGNEQFF

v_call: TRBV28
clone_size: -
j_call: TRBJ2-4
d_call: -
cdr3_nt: TGTGCCAGCAGTTTTTATCCCGGGCTAGCCAAAAACATTCAGTACTTC
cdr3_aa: CASSFYPGLAKNIQYF

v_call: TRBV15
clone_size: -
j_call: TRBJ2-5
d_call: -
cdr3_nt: TGTGCCACCAGCAGAGATGGGGCGAGCCAAGAGACCCAGTACTTC
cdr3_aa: CATSRDGASQETQYF

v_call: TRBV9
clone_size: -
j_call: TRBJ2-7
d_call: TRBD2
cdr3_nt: TGTGCCAGCAGCCTAACGGGACTAGCGGGAGAGCAGTACTTC
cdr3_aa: CASSLTGLAGEQYF

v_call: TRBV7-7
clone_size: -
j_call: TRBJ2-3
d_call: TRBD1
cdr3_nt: TGTGCTAGCAGCTTACAGGGGGGAGATACGCAGTATTTT
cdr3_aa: CASSLQGGDTQYF

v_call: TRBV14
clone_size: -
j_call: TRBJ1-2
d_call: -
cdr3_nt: TGTGCCAGCAGCCCAAAACTTGGGTTGGGCTACACCTTC
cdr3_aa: CASSPKLGLGYTF

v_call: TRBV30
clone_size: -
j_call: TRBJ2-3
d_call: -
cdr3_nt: TGTGCCTGGAGTGTATGGGCTCCTCTCACCCTATCTAGCACAGATACGCAGTATTTT
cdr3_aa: CAWSVWAPLTLSSTDTQYF